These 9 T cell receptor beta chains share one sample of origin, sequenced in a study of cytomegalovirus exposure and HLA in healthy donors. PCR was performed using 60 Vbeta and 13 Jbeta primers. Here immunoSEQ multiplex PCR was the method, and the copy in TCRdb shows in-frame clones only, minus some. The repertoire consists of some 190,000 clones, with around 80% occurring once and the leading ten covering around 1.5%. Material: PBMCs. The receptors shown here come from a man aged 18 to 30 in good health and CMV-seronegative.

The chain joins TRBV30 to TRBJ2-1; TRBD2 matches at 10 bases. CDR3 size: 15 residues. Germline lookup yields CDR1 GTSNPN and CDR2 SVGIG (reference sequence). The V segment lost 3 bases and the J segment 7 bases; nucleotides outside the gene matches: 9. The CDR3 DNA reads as TGTGCCTGGAGCAGCGGGAGGGCCAGAGTTAATGAGCAGTTCTTC. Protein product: CAWSSGRARVNEQFF.

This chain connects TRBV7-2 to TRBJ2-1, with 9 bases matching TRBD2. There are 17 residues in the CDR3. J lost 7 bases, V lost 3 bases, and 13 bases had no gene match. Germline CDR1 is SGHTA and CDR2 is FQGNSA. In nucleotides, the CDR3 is TGTGCCAGCAGCTTTGGGGGCGAGCGGGGGGCCGGTAATGAGCAGTTCTTC. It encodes CASSFGGERGAGNEQFF. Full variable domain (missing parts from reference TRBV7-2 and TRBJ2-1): GAGVSQSPSNKVTEKGKDVELRCDPISGHTALYWYRQSLGQGLEFLIYFQGNSAPDKSGLPSDRFSAERTGGSVSTLTIQRTQQEDSAVYLCASSFGGERGAGNEQFFGPGTRLTVL.

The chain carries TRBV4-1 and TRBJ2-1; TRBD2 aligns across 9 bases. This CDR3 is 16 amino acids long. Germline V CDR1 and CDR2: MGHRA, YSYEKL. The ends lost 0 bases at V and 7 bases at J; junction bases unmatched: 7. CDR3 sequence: CASSQDWLAGINEQFF. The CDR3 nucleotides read TGCGCCAGCAGCCAAGACTGGCTAGCGGGGATAAATGAGCAGTTCTTC.

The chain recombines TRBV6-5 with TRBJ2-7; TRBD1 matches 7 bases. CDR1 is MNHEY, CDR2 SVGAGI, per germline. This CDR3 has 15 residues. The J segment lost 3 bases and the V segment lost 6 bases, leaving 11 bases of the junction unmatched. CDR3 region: CASSPRGPGFYEQYF. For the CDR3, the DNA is TGTGCCAGCAGCCCAAGGGGGCCCGGATTCTACGAGCAGTACTTC.

CDR3 in amino acids: CASQSGSSWNEQFF. CDR3 coding DNA: TGTGCCAGTCAAAGCGGGAGCTCATGGAATGAGCAGTTCTTC. V gene TRBV19 combines with J gene TRBJ2-1; 8 bases align to TRBD2. V gave up 8 bases and J gave up 7 bases; unmatched junction bases: 10. The CDR3 sequence is 14 residues long. CDR1 and CDR2 (germline): LNHDA, SQIVND (reference sequence). The complete variable domain, with remaining parts taken from reference TRBV19 and TRBJ2-1, reads DGGITQSPKYLFRKEGQNVTLSCEQNLNHDAMYWYRQDPGQGLRLIYYSQIVNDFQKGDIAEGYSVSREKKESFPLTVTSAQKNPTAFYLCASQSGSSWNEQFFGPGTRLTVL.

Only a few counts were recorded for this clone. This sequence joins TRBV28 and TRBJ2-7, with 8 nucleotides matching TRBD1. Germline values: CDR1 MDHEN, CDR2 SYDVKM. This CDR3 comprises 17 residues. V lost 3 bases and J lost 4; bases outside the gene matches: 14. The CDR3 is CASSLQPGQGSLYEQYF. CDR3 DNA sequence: TGTGCCAGCAGTTTGCAGCCCGGACAGGGCAGTTTGTACGAGCAGTACTTC.

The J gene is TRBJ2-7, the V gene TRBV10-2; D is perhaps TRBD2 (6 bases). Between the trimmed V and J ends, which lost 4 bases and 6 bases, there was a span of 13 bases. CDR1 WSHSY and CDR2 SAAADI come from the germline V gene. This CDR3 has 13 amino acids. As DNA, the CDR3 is TGCGCCAGCAGTGTGGGCAGGCGGGGCGAGCAGTACTTC. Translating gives CASSVGRRGEQYF.

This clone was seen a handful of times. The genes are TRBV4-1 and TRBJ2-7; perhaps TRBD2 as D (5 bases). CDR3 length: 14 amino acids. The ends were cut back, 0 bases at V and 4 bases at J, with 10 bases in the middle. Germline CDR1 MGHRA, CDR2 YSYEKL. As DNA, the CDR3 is TGCGCCAGCAGCCAAGACTTCGGGGTGTACGAGCAGTACTTC. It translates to CASSQDFGVYEQYF.

DNA of the CDR3: TGCAGCGTTGTATCGGGACAGGGGGCGGATCGCTACACCTTC. It specifies CSVVSGQGADRYTF. This chain uses TRBV29-1 with TRBJ1-2; 12 positions agree with TRBD1. Trimming cost V 4 bases and J 9 bases; bases outside gene matches: 9. The CDR3 consists of 14 residues. The germline V gene has CDR1 SQVTM and CDR2 ANQGSEA.